The rows below give T cell receptor beta chains drawn from one sample of a study. Via MiXCR, TCRdb re-called the 5' RACE reads, giving one row per CDR3 protein. The sample has about 12,000 distinct CDR3 sequences; just over 50% are singletons. Input material: tumor-infiltrating Tregs sorted from the breast tumor. The receptors derive from a female donor with breast cancer. Both conserved end residues are part of each CDR3. D genes are given only for firm matches. Clone size is not always given. Where it is, it says once, few, many or a class for expanded clones.

>NA|TRBV7-2|NA|TRBJ1-5
CASSPDTLKPQHF
TGTGCCAGCAGCCCGGACACCCTTAAGCCCCAGCATTTT
>NA|TRBV7-2|NA|TRBJ1-4
CASSLEGEKLFF
TGTGCCAGCAGCTTAGAAGGCGAAAAACTGTTTTTT
>NA|TRBV4-2|once|TRBJ1-1
CASNQGGRNTEAFF
TGCGCCAGCAACCAAGGAGGACGAAACACTGAAGCTTTCTTT
>NA|TRBV5-1|NA|TRBJ2-1
CASSFLGAVRNEQFF
TGCGCCAGCAGCTTCTTGGGGGCAGTGAGGAATGAGCAGTTCTTC
>NA|TRBV12-3/TRBV12-4|NA|TRBJ2-1
CASSLAGAGHEQFF
TGTGCCAGCAGTTTAGCGGGTGCGGGGCACGAGCAGTTCTTC
>NA|TRBV20-1|NA|TRBJ2-1
CSARDDLGIYNEQFF
TGCAGTGCCAGGGACGATCTAGGGATCTACAATGAGCAGTTCTTC
>NA|TRBV20-1|few|TRBJ1-1
CSARGYNTEAFF
TGCAGTGCTAGGGGATACAACACTGAAGCTTTCTTT
>NA|TRBV10-3|NA|TRBJ2-3
CAISVSVTERTGTQYF
TGTGCCATCAGTGTATCTGTCACAGAACGCACAGGTACGCAGTATTTT
>NA|TRBV13|NA|TRBJ1-2
CASSLGPVNYGYTF
TGTGCCAGCAGCCTGGGGCCGGTAAACTATGGCTACACCTTC
>NA|TRBV20-1|NA|TRBJ1-1
CSARDGAPRSTEAFF
TGCAGTGCTAGAGACGGGGCGCCTAGGAGCACTGAAGCTTTCTTT
>TRBD1|TRBV7-2|NA|TRBJ2-5
CASSLVDRGRETQYF
TGTGCCAGCAGCTTAGTTGACAGGGGTAGGGAGACCCAGTACTTC
>NA|TRBV7-2|few|TRBJ2-5
CASSPQGSETQYF
TGTGCCAGCAGCCCCCAAGGGTCGGAGACCCAGTACTTC
>NA|TRBV7-9|few|TRBJ2-2
CASGPPSTGELFF
TGTGCCAGCGGACCACCCAGCACCGGGGAGCTGTTTTTT
>TRBD1|TRBV20-1|NA|TRBJ2-2
CSVDRGNTGELFF
TGCAGTGTCGACAGGGGGAACACCGGGGAGCTGTTTTTT
>NA|TRBV7-2|NA|TRBJ2-1
CASSRQDNYSEQFF
TGTGCCAGCAGCCGACAGGATAACTACAGTGAGCAGTTCTTC
>NA|TRBV5-1|few|TRBJ2-1
CASSLRAGKNNEQFF
TGCGCCAGCAGCTTGCGGGCGGGGAAAAACAATGAGCAGTTCTTC
>NA|TRBV12-3/TRBV12-4|NA|TRBJ2-1
CASSPLRGVEDEQFF
TGTGCCAGCAGTCCCCTGAGGGGGGTAGAGGATGAGCAGTTCTTC
>NA|TRBV12-3/TRBV12-4|NA|TRBJ1-6
CASSLTRGDSPLHF
TGTGCCAGCAGTTTAACCAGGGGAGATTCACCCCTCCACTTT
>NA|TRBV5-1|NA|TRBJ2-1
CASSLDVPEQFF
TGCGCCAGCAGCTTGGATGTTCCCGAGCAGTTCTTC
>NA|TRBV20-1|NA|TRBJ2-7
CSARLDSYEQYF
TGCAGTGCCAGACTAGATTCTTACGAGCAGTACTTC
>TRBD2|TRBV7-7|NA|TRBJ2-1
CASSLSLAGGNEQFF
TGTGCTAGCAGCTTAAGCCTAGCGGGGGGCAATGAGCAGTTCTTC
>NA|TRBV7-9|once|TRBJ2-1
CASSFSGYDNEQFF
TGTGCCAGCAGCTTTTCAGGGTACGACAATGAGCAGTTCTTC
>NA|TRBV7-9|NA|TRBJ2-5
CASSHPPGTGNSAQYF
TGTGCCAGCAGCCACCCGCCCGGGACGGGTAATTCGGCCCAGTACTTC
>NA|TRBV7-2|medium-sized|TRBJ2-5
CASSLEQASPETQYF
TGTGCCAGCAGCTTAGAACAGGCTTCCCCAGAGACCCAGTACTTC
>NA|TRBV7-9|NA|TRBJ2-5
CASSQELSMSETQYF
TGTGCCAGCAGCCAAGAGCTCTCTATGAGCGAGACCCAGTACTTC
>TRBD1|TRBV7-3|NA|TRBJ2-3
CASSRDRDTQYF
TGTGCCAGCAGCCGGGACAGGGATACGCAGTATTTT
>NA|TRBV4-2|NA|TRBJ1-3
CASSLTPEGNTIYF
TGTGCCAGCAGCCTGACTCCTGAGGGAAACACCATATATTTT
>NA|TRBV12-3/TRBV12-4|NA|TRBJ2-1
CASSLRMAYNEQFF
TGTGCCAGCAGTTTACGGATGGCGTACAATGAGCAGTTCTTC
>TRBD2|TRBV20-1|NA|TRBJ2-5
CSAKSGRMTQETQYF
TGCAGTGCTAAGAGCGGGAGGATGACCCAAGAGACCCAGTACTTC
>TRBD2|TRBV4-3|NA|TRBJ2-1
CASSQDQAGGVDEQFF
TGCGCCAGCAGCCAAGATCAAGCGGGAGGTGTCGATGAGCAGTTCTTC
>TRBD2|TRBV6-1|few|TRBJ2-5
CASSGGTTETQYF
TGTGCCAGCAGTGGTGGGACTACAGAGACCCAGTACTTC
>NA|TRBV6-1|NA|TRBJ2-1
CASSEVRGSAQFF
TGTGCCAGCAGTGAAGTCCGGGGTAGTGCGCAGTTCTTC
>NA|TRBV5-1|NA|TRBJ2-1
CASSSRGSYNEQFF
TGCGCCAGCAGTTCCAGAGGGTCCTACAATGAGCAGTTCTTC
>NA|TRBV29-1|medium-sized|TRBJ1-1
CSGARTMNTEAFF
TGCAGCGGCGCTAGAACCATGAACACTGAAGCTTTCTTT
>NA|TRBV14|NA|TRBJ2-1
CASSQVVGDEQFF
TGTGCCAGCAGCCAGGTCGTCGGAGATGAGCAGTTCTTC
>NA|TRBV29-1|few|TRBJ2-5
CSVEVQTEETQYF
TGCAGCGTTGAAGTACAGACAGAAGAGACCCAGTACTTC
>NA|TRBV5-1|NA|TRBJ1-3
CASSYGGPGNTIYF
TGCGCCAGCAGCTACGGGGGGCCCGGAAACACCATATATTTT
>TRBD1|TRBV5-1|once|TRBJ1-1
CASSAGGQARTEAFF
TGCGCCAGCAGCGCTGGGGGACAGGCCCGCACTGAAGCTTTCTTT
>NA|TRBV12-3/TRBV12-4|NA|TRBJ2-4
CASSLAGSKNIQYF
TGTGCCAGCAGTTTAGCTGGGTCCAAAAACATTCAGTACTTC
>NA|TRBV7-6|NA|TRBJ2-3
CASSWGHLSTDTQYF
TGTGCCAGCAGCTGGGGACATCTTAGCACAGATACGCAGTATTTT
>NA|TRBV18|few|TRBJ1-4
CASSPPGTTNEKLFF
TGTGCCAGCTCACCACCGGGGACAACTAATGAAAAACTGTTTTTT
>TRBD2|TRBV7-9|NA|TRBJ2-5
CASSGILASQETQYF
TGTGCCAGCAGCGGAATACTAGCGTCCCAAGAGACCCAGTACTTC
>NA|TRBV7-2|NA|TRBJ2-7
CASSFQGYEQYF
TGTGCCAGCAGCTTTCAAGGGTACGAGCAGTACTTC
>NA|TRBV11-2|NA|TRBJ2-1
CASSLEPGPRIHEQFF
TGTGCCAGCAGCTTAGAGCCGGGACCCCGAATCCATGAGCAGTTCTTC
>NA|TRBV27|few|TRBJ1-5
CASSLSPSRVGQPQHF
TGTGCCAGCAGTTTATCCCCCTCCCGGGTTGGCCAGCCCCAGCATTTT
>NA|TRBV6-2/TRBV6-3|NA|TRBJ2-7
CASTNNYEQYF
TGTGCTAGCACCAATAACTACGAGCAGTACTTC
>NA|TRBV6-2/TRBV6-3|NA|TRBJ1-5
CASSYSGGLDQPQHF
TGTGCCAGCAGTTACTCTGGGGGGCTCGATCAGCCCCAGCATTTT
>NA|TRBV20-1|NA|TRBJ2-1
CSARLVNEQFF
TGCAGTGCAAGACTAGTAAATGAGCAGTTCTTC
>NA|TRBV7-8|NA|TRBJ2-3
CASSPTQGEEQYF
TGTGCCAGCAGCCCTACACAGGGCGAGGAGCAGTATTTT
>NA|TRBV7-6|NA|TRBJ2-3
CASSDGNRADTQYF
TGTGCCAGCTCGGACGGGAATAGGGCAGATACGCAGTATTTT
>NA|TRBV5-1|NA|TRBJ2-2
CASSLAGGYNTGELFF
TGCGCCAGCAGCTTGGCGGGGGGCTACAACACCGGGGAGCTGTTTTTT
>NA|TRBV20-1|few|TRBJ1-2
CSAPAAGRYGYTF
TGCAGTGCTCCAGCGGCGGGCCGCTATGGCTACACCTTC
>NA|TRBV4-2|NA|TRBJ2-1
CASSTLGGNEQFF
TGTGCCAGCAGCACCCTGGGGGGCAATGAGCAGTTCTTC
>NA|TRBV20-1|NA|TRBJ2-1
CSASKTLSYNEQFF
TGCAGTGCTAGCAAGACCCTTTCCTACAATGAGCAGTTCTTC
>TRBD1|TRBV4-2|NA|TRBJ1-6
CASSQTNRGRYNSPLHF
TGTGCCAGCAGCCAAACAAACAGGGGCCGCTATAATTCACCCCTCCACTTT
>NA|TRBV9|NA|TRBJ2-3
CASSREPGRKDTQYF
TGTGCCAGCAGCCGAGAGCCAGGGAGGAAAGATACGCAGTATTTT
>NA|TRBV5-6|NA|TRBJ2-3
CASSLSGTDTQYF
TGTGCCAGCAGCCTTAGCGGAACAGATACGCAGTATTTT
>TRBD1|TRBV6-5|NA|TRBJ1-2
CASRRGTGGRDTF
TGTGCCAGCAGAAGGGGGACAGGGGGTAGGGACACCTTC